This T cell receptor beta chain was captured by sequencing in a study of CD8 T cell repertoires and HIV-1 epitope variants. In the study overall: Each of Twenty-five Gag and Nef epitope peptides stimulated a separate culture.

Profiled with immunoSEQ multiplex PCR; TCRdb holds only in-frame clones, not every one. The sample yields around 5,000 clones, about 70% seen once. The CDR3 is made up of 14 amino acids. V was shortened by 6 bases and J by 2 bases, with 14 bases between the two germline ends. CDR1 and CDR2 (germline): PRHDT, FYEKMQ (reference sequence). With regard to this clone: Antigen specificity is unknown.

The specimen sequenced was cultured CD8+ T cells derived from PBMCs. The rearrangement links TRBV13 to TRBJ2-7; no firm D call. The TCR was taken from a male donor with HIV. Written as DNA, the CDR3 is TGTGCCAGCAGTTCAGATGTCTCGGCCTACGAGCAGTACTTC. Encoded protein: CASSSDVSAYEQYF. Combining the CDR3 with reference TRBV13 and TRBJ2-7 gives the whole variable domain AAGVIQSPRHLIKEKRETATLKCYPIPRHDTVYWYQQGPGQDPQFLISFYEKMQSDKGSIPDRFSAQQFSDYHSELNMSSLELGDSALYFCASSSDVSAYEQYFGPGTRLTVT.